The clone carrying this T cell receptor (beta chain) turned up a few times. Antigen unknown. TCRdb passed the RT-PCR reads through MiXCR, listing each CDR3 protein once. The sample comprises about 530,000 distinct CDR3 sequences, about 12% of which are singletons, and more than 8.5% rests with the top ten. V was pared by 5 bases and J by 5 bases, with 19 bases between. Germline CDR1 GTSNPN, CDR2 SVGIG (reference sequence). The CDR3 is 14 residues long. The sample belongs to a study of response to subunit inactivated influenza vaccine. Whole-study results and caveats: That few new T cells are recruited by each seasonal influenza vaccination was the authors' suggestion.

The chain combines TRBV30 with TRBJ2-7, with D tentatively TRBD2 (6 bases). The receptor comes from a man aged 50-59 years who received an inactivated influenza vaccine. The material was PBMCs from blood, obtained on the day of vaccination. The CDR3 DNA reads as TGTGCCTGGGGAAGGGGACTGGGCCCAAACGAGCAGTACTTC. Protein product: CAWGRGLGPNEQYF.